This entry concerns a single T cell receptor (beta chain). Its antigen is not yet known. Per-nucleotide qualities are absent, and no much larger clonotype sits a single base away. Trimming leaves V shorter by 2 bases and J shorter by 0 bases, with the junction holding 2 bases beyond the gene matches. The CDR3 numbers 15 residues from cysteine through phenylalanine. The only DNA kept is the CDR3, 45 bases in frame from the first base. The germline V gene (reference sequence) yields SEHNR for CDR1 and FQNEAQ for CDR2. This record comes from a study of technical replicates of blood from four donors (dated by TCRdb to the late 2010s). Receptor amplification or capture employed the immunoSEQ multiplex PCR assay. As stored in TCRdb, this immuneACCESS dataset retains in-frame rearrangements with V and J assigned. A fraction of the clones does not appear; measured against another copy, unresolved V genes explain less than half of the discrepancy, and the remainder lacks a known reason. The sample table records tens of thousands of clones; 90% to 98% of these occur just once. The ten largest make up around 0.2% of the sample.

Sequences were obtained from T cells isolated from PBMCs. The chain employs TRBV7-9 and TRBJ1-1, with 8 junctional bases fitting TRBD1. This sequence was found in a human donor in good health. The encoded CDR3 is CASSLQGQVNTEAFF. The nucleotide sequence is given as TGTGCCAGCAGCTTACAGGGACAGGTGAACACTGAAGCTTTCTTT.